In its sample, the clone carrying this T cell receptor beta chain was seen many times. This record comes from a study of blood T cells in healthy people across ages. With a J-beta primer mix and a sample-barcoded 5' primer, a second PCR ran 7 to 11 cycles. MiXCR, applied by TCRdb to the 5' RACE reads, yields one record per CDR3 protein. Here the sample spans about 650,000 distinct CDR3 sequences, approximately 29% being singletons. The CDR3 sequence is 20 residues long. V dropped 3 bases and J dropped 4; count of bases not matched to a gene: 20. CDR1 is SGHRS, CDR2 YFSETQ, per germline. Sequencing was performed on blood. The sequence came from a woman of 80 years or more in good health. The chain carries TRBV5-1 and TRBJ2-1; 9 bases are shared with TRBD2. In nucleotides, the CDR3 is TGCGCCAGCAGCTCAACACCGCCAGCGGGGGGCCATAGAGTTTACAATGAGCAGTTCTTC. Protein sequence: CASSSTPPAGGHRVYNEQFF.